This T cell receptor (beta chain) was sequenced during a study of blood T cell repertoires in COVID-19. Only in-frame clones appear in the TCRdb table, and some are missing; sequencing was by immunoSEQ multiplex PCR. The table lists 350,000 to 400,000 clones, approximately 90% of them singletons. The germline gives CDR1 GTSNPN, CDR2 SVGIG (reference sequence). V shed 1 base, J shed 6 bases, and the junction held 4 bases outside the gene matches. This CDR3 has 14 amino acids. Individuals aged 18 to 89 years were recruited from 20 to 25 US areas. Sequencing was performed on PBMCs or T cells enriched from blood (not recorded which). This chain uses TRBV30 with TRBJ2-7; TRBD1 aligns across 12 bases. The receptor comes from a man aged 18-30 years who had recovered from COVID-19. The CDR3 protein is CAWSAGTGGFEQYF. Written as DNA, the CDR3 is TGTGCCTGGAGTGCCGGGACAGGGGGCTTCGAGCAGTACTTC.